Following are 25 T cell receptor beta chains from one sample sequenced in a study of cytomegalovirus exposure and HLA in healthy donors. Primers included in the PCR were 60 Vbeta and 13 Jbeta primers. Sequencing was performed with immunoSEQ multiplex PCR; in TCRdb, only in-frame clones are kept and a portion is missing. The sample has 150,000 to 200,000 clones; roughly 71% are singletons. The specimen was PBMCs. Every receptor here comes from a male donor in good health and CMV-seropositive.

This clone occurred once. The CDR3: CASSVSSNYGYTF. The CDR3 nucleotides read TGTGCCAGCAGCGTTAGTTCTAACTATGGCTACACCTTC. This chain joins TRBV9 and TRBJ1-2, with D unresolved. CDR3 length: 13 residues. The germline V gene encodes CDR1 SGDLS and CDR2 YYNGEE. V dropped 2 bases and J dropped 0 bases, with 5 bases sitting between them. Supplemented by reference TRBV9 and TRBJ1-2, the full variable domain reads DSGVTQTPKHLITATGQRVTLRCSPRSGDLSVYWYQQSLDQGLQFLIQYYNGEERAKGNILERFSAQQFPDLHSELNLSSLELGDSALYFCASSVSSNYGYTFGSGTRLTVV.

The chain employs TRBV6-1 and TRBJ1-5; tentatively, D is TRBD1 (5 bases). This CDR3 spans 15 amino acids. Between the trimmed V and J ends, which lost 2 bases and 2 bases, there was a span of 10 bases. Germline-derived CDR1 and CDR2 are MNHNS and SASEGT. CDR3 in amino acids: CASSEIGGGNQPQHF. In DNA form, the CDR3 reads TGTGCCAGCAGTGAAATAGGAGGGGGCAATCAGCCCCAGCATTTT.

The gene calls are TRBV27 and TRBJ1-5; D perhaps matches TRBD1 (6 bases). Germline CDR1 reads MNHEY; CDR2 reads SMNVEV (reference sequence). The CDR3 loop spans 18 amino acids. Trimming took off 5 bases at V and 3 bases at J, with 23 bases between the two ends. The CDR3 sequence is CASSAYMGTRGANQPQHF. As DNA, the CDR3 is TGTGCCAGCAGTGCATATATGGGGACAAGGGGAGCCAATCAGCCCCAGCATTTT.

The J gene is TRBJ1-1, the V gene TRBV5-1; maybe TRBD1 (5 bases). The germline CDR1 and CDR2 sequences are SGHRS and YFSETQ. The V end was cut by 6 bases, the J end by 1 base, with 13 bases between. This CDR3 contains 14 residues. CDR3: CASTPTATNTEAFF. Here the CDR3 DNA reads TGCGCCAGCACCCCGACAGCAACGAACACTGAAGCTTTCTTT.

Worth noting for this clone: This same CDR3 is encoded by further DNA sequences in the sample. This chain links TRBV25-1 with TRBJ2-5; maybe TRBD1 (6 bases). The ends were cut back, 0 bases at V and 2 bases at J, with 10 bases in the middle. The CDR3 extends over 15 amino acids. Germline V gene lookup returns CDR1 MGHDK and CDR2 SYGVNS. The CDR3 protein is CASSEYGGGQETQYF. DNA for the CDR3: TGTGCCAGCAGTGAATATGGGGGCGGGCAAGAGACCCAGTACTTC.

The chain recombines TRBV30 with TRBJ1-2; no clear D. V was cut by 3 bases and J by 3 bases, with 8 bases left in between. This CDR3 has 12 residues. CDR1 and CDR2 from the germline V gene are GTSNPN and SVGIG (reference sequence). In DNA, the CDR3 is TGTGCCTGGAGGGAGGGATACTATGGCTACACCTTC. Amino acid sequence: CAWREGYYGYTF.

The table lists this clone with a count of one. This chain links TRBV5-8 with TRBJ1-5; the match to TRBD1 covers 7 bases. Trimming removed 0 bases from V and 2 bases from J; junction bases left unmatched: 2. The CDR3 loop spans 15 amino acids. Germline loops: CDR1 SGHTS, CDR2 YDEGEE. CDR3 in amino acids: CASSLGQGGNQPQHF. The CDR3 coding sequence is TGTGCCAGCAGCTTGGGACAGGGTGGCAATCAGCCCCAGCATTTT. Drawing the rest from reference TRBV5-8 and TRBJ1-5, the complete variable domain is EAGVTQSPTHLIKTRGQQATLRCSPISGHTSVYWYQQALGLGLQFLLWYDEGEERNRGNFPPRFSGRQFPNYSSELNVNALELEDSALYLCASSLGQGGNQPQHFGDGTRLSIL.

The chain joins TRBV5-5 to TRBJ2-1, with 7 bases aligning to TRBD2. CDR3 length equals 13 residues. Trimming cost V 3 bases and J 15 bases; bases outside gene matches: 12. In germline, CDR1 is SGHKS, CDR2 YYEKEE (reference sequence). CDR3 sequence (DNA): TGTGCCAGCAGCTCCGACATCCGCGGGGGATGGTTCTTC. Its translation: CASSSDIRGGWFF. Looking up the rest from reference TRBV5-5 and TRBJ2-1 gives the full variable domain: DAGVTQSPTHLIKTRGQQVTLRCSPISGHKSVSWYQQVLGQGPQFIFQYYEKEERGRGNFPDRFSARQFPNYSSELNVNALLLGDSALYLCASSSDIRGGWFFGPGTRLTVL.

This chain joins TRBV5-6 and TRBJ2-2; a weak D match, TRBD2 (6 bases). This CDR3 is built from 15 residues. Germline lookup yields CDR1 SGHDT and CDR2 YYEEEE. V lost 1 base, J lost 7 bases, and 14 bases lay in between. CDR3 in DNA: TGTGCCAGCAGCTTGACCCCGGGGGATGGCGGGGAGCTGTTTTTT. It codes for CASSLTPGDGGELFF.

V is TRBV7-3 and J is TRBJ1-2; 10 positions match TRBD1. Germline V lookup: CDR1 SGHTA, CDR2 FQGTGA. This CDR3 has 15 amino acids. The V segment lost 4 bases and the J segment 6 bases; nucleotides outside the gene matches: 8. For the CDR3, the DNA is TGTGCCAGCAGCTCGTCCGGGACAGGGGATGATGGCTACACCTTC. Translated: CASSSSGTGDDGYTF.

This clone was observed a few times. The CDR3 spells CAIPQVSRSNQPQHF. CDR3 nucleotides: TGTGCCATCCCTCAGGTTAGTCGGAGCAATCAGCCCCAGCATTTT. This chain joins TRBV10-3 and TRBJ1-5, with D unresolved. Trimming took 8 bases from V and 1 from J, leaving 15 bases between them. CDR1 is ENHRY, CDR2 SYGVKD, per germline. This CDR3 has 15 residues.

The chain links TRBV9 to TRBJ2-7, with 11 bases matching TRBD1. The CDR3 runs 15 residues. Trimming took 4 bases from V and 7 from J; bases not matched to a gene: 10. Germline CDR1 reads SGDLS; CDR2 reads YYNGEE. The CDR3: CASSQNRDRGSEQYF. In nucleotides, the CDR3 is TGTGCCAGCAGCCAAAACCGGGACAGGGGGTCAGAGCAGTACTTC.

The chain employs TRBV15 and TRBJ2-2; 7 nucleotides match TRBD1. This CDR3 contains 16 residues. Germline V CDR1 and CDR2: LNHNV, YYDKDF (reference sequence). The V and J ends lost 0 bases and 7 bases, in that order; junction bases with no gene match: 8. CDR3 in amino acids: CATSRDRERGLGELFF. The CDR3 bases are TGTGCCACCAGCAGAGATAGAGAGAGGGGGCTCGGGGAGCTGTTTTTT.

The DNA for the CDR3 is TGCGCCAGCAGCCAAGATAGGGACAGGAGATACAATGAGCAGTTCTTC. Translating it yields CASSQDRDRRYNEQFF. The chain recombines TRBV4-3 with TRBJ2-1; 8 bases map to TRBD1. Germline V gene sequence: CDR1 LGHNA, CDR2 YSLEER. After removal of 0 bases from V and 4 bases from J, the junction contained 5 bases not matched to a gene. The CDR3 loop spans 16 amino acids.

This clone was seen a handful of times. The J gene is TRBJ1-2, the V gene TRBV6-5; D is possibly TRBD1 (6 bases). CDR1 MNHEY and CDR2 SVGAGI come from the germline V gene. The V end was cut by 4 bases, the J end by 4 bases, with 16 bases between. The CDR3 extends over 15 amino acids. The DNA of the CDR3 is TGTGCCAGCAGTTTTGGCAGGGGCGGCGGCTATGGCTACACCTTC. Its translation is CASSFGRGGGYGYTF.

V is TRBV11-2 and J is TRBJ1-1, with a possible D match to TRBD1 (5 bases). Germline loops: CDR1 SGHAT, CDR2 FQNNGV. Trimming removed 1 base from V and 0 bases from J, with 12 bases in between. This CDR3 spans 16 amino acids. The CDR3 region has the DNA TGTGCCAGCAGCTTAGGTCTGCGACAGCTGAACACTGAAGCTTTCTTT. This gives the protein CASSLGLRQLNTEAFF.

This sequence joins TRBV4-2 and TRBJ1-2; D uncertain. CDR3 length equals 16 residues. V shed 0 bases and J shed 2 bases, with 13 bases lying between them. Germline V gene sequence: CDR1 LGHNA, CDR2 YNFKEQ. This CDR3 is CASSQDFLGGNYGYTF. In nucleotides, the CDR3 is TGTGCCAGCAGCCAAGATTTTCTAGGCGGGAACTATGGCTACACCTTC.

The chain couples TRBV10-1 to TRBJ1-1; D may be TRBD1 (6 bases). The V end was cut by 6 bases, the J end by 0 bases, with 11 bases between. Germline CDR1 reads WNHNN; CDR2 reads SYGVQD (reference sequence). The CDR3 has 14 amino acids. CDR3 loop: CASSPTGLNTEAFF. In DNA form, the CDR3 reads TGCGCCAGCAGCCCAACAGGGTTGAACACTGAAGCTTTCTTT.

The chain carries TRBV5-8 and TRBJ1-2, with D hard to call. V lost 0 bases and J 2 bases, leaving 11 bases between the germline ends. CDR1 and CDR2 (germline): SGHTS, YDEGEE. There are 15 residues in the CDR3. Here the CDR3 DNA reads TGTGCCAGCAGCTTGGCCCCCGGGGAAAACTATGGCTACACCTTC. It is translated as CASSLAPGENYGYTF.

The chain employs TRBV5-6 and TRBJ2-2, with TRBD2 matching over 7 bases. CDR3 length: 16 residues. V dropped 5 bases and J dropped 4; count of bases not matched to a gene: 11. Germline CDR1 SGHDT, CDR2 YYEEEE. The CDR3 nucleotides read TGTGCCAGCAGACGAACTCGATGGGGGGGCACCGGGGAGCTGTTTTTT. Protein sequence: CASRRTRWGGTGELFF.

This clone occurred a few times. The chain uses TRBV6-5 and TRBJ2-2; D is uncertain. This CDR3 has 13 residues. V was pared by 6 bases and J by 4 bases, with 9 bases between. Germline V gene data show CDR1 as MNHEY and CDR2 as SVGAGI. The CDR3 is CASSSYSTGELFF. In nucleotides, the CDR3 is TGTGCCAGCAGCTCTTATAGCACCGGGGAGCTGTTTTTT.

The genes are TRBV5-4 and TRBJ1-3; TRBD1 aligns across 8 bases. CDR3 length: 15 amino acids. From germline, CDR1 is SGHNT and CDR2 YYREEE (reference sequence). The ends lost 2 bases at V and 7 bases at J; junction bases unmatched: 8. The CDR3 sequence: CASSFSGTGGNTIYF. CDR3 in DNA: TGTGCCAGCAGCTTCTCCGGGACAGGAGGGAACACCATATATTTT. The variable domain in full, completed from reference TRBV5-4 and TRBJ1-3, reads ETGVTQSPTHLIKTRGQQVTLRCSSQSGHNTVSWYQQALGQGPQFIFQYYREEENGRGNFPPRFSGLQFPNYSSELNVNALELDDSALYLCASSFSGTGGNTIYFGEGSWLTVV.

CDR3 loop: CAWSRNRGRGTGELFF. In DNA form, the CDR3 reads TGTGCCTGGAGTAGAAACAGGGGGCGCGGCACCGGGGAGCTGTTTTTT. V usage is TRBV30 and J usage is TRBJ2-2; 9 bases map to TRBD1. The CDR3 is 16 amino acids. Germline CDR1 is GTSNPN and CDR2 is SVGIG (reference sequence). Losses at the gene ends were 2 bases for V and 4 bases for J; bases not matched to a gene: 8.

The V call is TRBV7-8, the J call TRBJ2-2, with 10 bases fitting TRBD2. The J segment lost 3 bases and the V segment lost 5 bases, leaving 15 bases of the junction unmatched. CDR3 length equals 19 residues. CDR1 SGHVS and CDR2 FQNEAQ come from the germline V gene. CDR3 protein: CASSIRLAGLKKHTGELFF. As DNA, the CDR3 is TGTGCCAGCAGCATTCGACTAGCGGGTTTGAAAAAACACACCGGGGAGCTGTTTTTT.

CDR3 protein: CASSLTGQGMEGYTF. CDR3 DNA sequence: TGTGCCAGCAGTCTCACAGGACAGGGGATGGAAGGCTACACCTTC. The chain uses TRBV6-5 and TRBJ1-2; the match to TRBD1 covers 9 bases. The CDR3 length is 15 residues. Looked up from germline, CDR1 is MNHEY and CDR2 is SVGAGI. Losses at the gene ends were 5 bases for V and 8 bases for J; bases not matched to a gene: 12.